Below, 21 T cell receptor beta chains from the same sample are listed, as sequenced in a study of blood T cell repertoires in COVID-19. Using immunoSEQ multiplex PCR, the repertoire was profiled, and TCRdb retains in-frame clones only, with some absent. The repertoire consists of approximately 160,000 clones, with roughly 87% occurring once and the leading ten covering roughly 7.3%. The sample consisted of PBMCs or T cells enriched from blood (not recorded which). The source is a woman between 45 and 65 years old who had recovered from COVID-19.

The chain uses TRBV11-3 and TRBJ2-1; 12 nucleotides line up with TRBD2. The CDR3 is made up of 18 amino acids. CDR1 and CDR2 (germline): SGHNT, YENEEA. V lost 3 bases to trimming and J lost 3 bases; unmatched junction nucleotides: 9. The CDR3 loop reads CASSFLWTSGNNYNEQFF. The CDR3 bases are TGTGCCAGCAGCTTCCTCTGGACTAGCGGGAATAACTACAATGAGCAGTTCTTC.

The chain has TRBV2 and TRBJ1-1; 7 nucleotides match TRBD1. This CDR3 has 13 residues. J was trimmed by 5 bases and V by 5 bases; bases with no gene match: 5. Germline CDR1 is SNHLY and CDR2 is FYNNEI. The CDR3 sequence: CASSSRGNTEAFF. As DNA, the CDR3 is TGTGCCAGCAGTTCCAGGGGGAATACTGAAGCTTTCTTT.

This chain connects TRBV7-6 to TRBJ2-5; 7 bases map to TRBD2. The ends lost 2 bases at V and 5 bases at J; junction bases unmatched: 14. CDR1 and CDR2 (germline): SGHVS, FNYEAQ. This CDR3 spans 17 amino acids. The CDR3 coding sequence is TGTGCCAGCAGCTTAAAGTACCGGGAGGAATTAGAGGAGACCCAGTACTTC. Translation: CASSLKYREELEETQYF.

Only one count was recorded for this clone. V gene TRBV11-3 combines with J gene TRBJ2-1, with 14 bases that match TRBD2. Losses at the gene ends were 5 bases for V and 3 bases for J; bases not matched to a gene: 12. CDR1 SGHNT and CDR2 YENEEA come from the germline V gene. This CDR3 has 19 amino acids. In DNA form, the CDR3 reads TGTGCCAGCAGCCCGGGGACTAGCGGGAGTATCGGCAACTACAATGAGCAGTTCTTC. Its protein is CASSPGTSGSIGNYNEQFF.

This chain links TRBV19 with TRBJ1-5; 8 bases line up with TRBD1. The germline gives CDR1 LNHDA, CDR2 SQIVND (reference sequence). CDR3 length equals 15 residues. The trim removed 1 base at V and 4 bases at J, leaving 3 bases unmatched. CDR3 sequence reads: CASSIVRTGNQPQHF. In DNA form, the CDR3 reads TGTGCCAGTAGTATAGTCCGGACAGGGAATCAGCCCCAGCATTTT.

This clone was counted between two and nine times. CDR3: CASSLALAGANTGELFF. The CDR3 coding sequence is TGTGCCAGCAGCTTAGCGCTAGCGGGAGCGAACACCGGGGAGCTGTTTTTT. The chain couples TRBV7-9 to TRBJ2-2; 10 nucleotides align to TRBD2. The CDR3 loop spans 17 amino acids. J was trimmed by 0 bases and V by 0 bases; bases with no gene match: 1. The germline gives CDR1 SEHNR, CDR2 FQNEAQ (reference sequence).

CDR3 protein: CAISESAIEQFF. The CDR3 DNA follows: TGTGCCATCAGTGAGTCCGCGATTGAGCAGTTCTTC. The chain recombines TRBV10-3 with TRBJ2-1, with unresolved D. There are 12 residues in the CDR3. Trimming removed 0 bases at V and 9 bases at J, with 6 bases between. Germline V lookup: CDR1 ENHRY, CDR2 SYGVKD.

The chain links TRBV19 to TRBJ1-2; a possible D gene is TRBD1 (6 bases). V was clipped by 5 bases and J by 3 bases, with 19 bases between them. The germline gives CDR1 LNHDA, CDR2 SQIVND (reference sequence). The CDR3 runs to 16 residues. This chain's CDR3 is CASSLEGGGRDYGYTF. The CDR3 DNA follows: TGTGCCAGTAGTCTTGAGGGAGGGGGTAGAGACTATGGCTACACCTTC.

This chain connects TRBV28 to TRBJ2-1; D unresolved. The CDR3 is 12 residues long. V dropped 6 bases and J dropped 7 bases, with 10 bases sitting between them. Per germline, CDR1 MDHEN and CDR2 SYDVKM. CDR3 sequence reads: CASSTRQNEQFF. The CDR3 DNA follows: TGTGCCAGCAGCACCAGGCAGAATGAGCAGTTCTTC.

The rearrangement uses TRBV7-2 and TRBJ2-3; possibly TRBD2 for D (5 bases). CDR3 size: 13 residues. Per germline, CDR1 SGHTA and CDR2 FQGNSA. The germline V and J ends were trimmed by 5 bases and 3 bases, with 9 bases remaining between them. CDR3 sequence: CASSVGITDTQYF. In DNA form, the CDR3 reads TGTGCCAGCAGCGTCGGGATTACAGATACGCAGTATTTT.

The chain employs TRBV28 and TRBJ2-3; the match to TRBD2 covers 12 bases. The CDR3 extends over 18 amino acids. The germline V gene has CDR1 MDHEN and CDR2 SYDVKM. V gave up 8 bases and J gave up 4 bases; unmatched junction bases: 16. CDR3 sequence: CASSPLARLAGEADTQYF. The CDR3 DNA follows: TGTGCCAGCTCCCCTTTAGCTCGACTAGCGGGAGAGGCAGATACGCAGTATTTT.

The CDR3 reads CASSSSIEAFF. The CDR3 DNA sequence: TGTGCCAGCAGCTCTTCCATAGAGGCTTTCTTT. V gene TRBV11-2 combines with J gene TRBJ1-1; D is unresolved. The CDR3 runs to 11 residues. The V and J ends lost 4 bases and 11 bases respectively, with 11 bases between them. Germline loops: CDR1 SGHAT, CDR2 FQNNGV.

This clone was seen only once. This chain connects TRBV20-1 to TRBJ2-1; 8 bases fit TRBD2. Germline CDR1 reads DFQATT; CDR2 reads SNEGSKA (reference sequence). The ends lost 3 bases at V and 10 bases at J; junction bases unmatched: 8. The CDR3 is 13 amino acids. The CDR3 is CSASSGRGREQFF. The CDR3 coding sequence is TGCAGTGCTAGTTCCGGGAGGGGCAGGGAGCAGTTCTTC.

The genes are TRBV6-1 and TRBJ1-1; D ambiguous. In germline, CDR1 is MNHNS, CDR2 SASEGT. Trimming took 2 bases from V and 3 from J, leaving 7 bases between them. The CDR3 spans 13 residues. CDR3 coding DNA: TGTGCCAGCAGTGAACGTCGTGACACTGAAGCTTTCTTT. Its protein product is CASSERRDTEAFF.

The chain is built from TRBV7-8 and TRBJ2-1, with 10 bases aligning to TRBD1. Losses at the gene ends were 6 bases for V and 10 bases for J; bases not matched to a gene: 12. CDR1 is SGHVS, CDR2 FQNEAQ, per germline. This CDR3 is built from 15 residues. The CDR3 here is CASSHMGQGISEQFF. The CDR3 nucleotides read TGTGCCAGCAGTCATATGGGACAGGGGATATCGGAGCAGTTCTTC.

The chain links TRBV5-1 to TRBJ2-1; the match to TRBD2 covers 13 bases. There are 18 residues in the CDR3. From germline, CDR1 is SGHRS and CDR2 YFSETQ. The trim removed 4 bases at V and 1 base at J, leaving 8 bases unmatched. The CDR3 protein is CASSTRLAGGRSYNEQFF. DNA of the CDR3: TGCGCCAGCAGCACACGACTAGCGGGAGGAAGGTCCTACAATGAGCAGTTCTTC.

V and J are TRBV6-2 or TRBV6-3 and TRBJ1-6; 7 bases fit TRBD1. The CDR3 has 11 residues. Trimming cost V 4 bases and J 15 bases; bases outside gene matches: 3. Germline V gene data show CDR1 as MNHEY and CDR2 as SVGEGT. This chain's CDR3 is CASSSRQGLHF. The CDR3 nucleotides read TGTGCCAGCAGTTCCAGACAGGGCCTCCACTTT.

Remarks on this clone: Relative to the germline gene, one junction end is altered; a read error may explain this. The genes are TRBV5-1 and TRBJ2-3; 9 bases align to TRBD1. Germline V CDR1 and CDR2: SGHRS, YFSETQ. This CDR3 region has 15 residues. In DNA form, the CDR3 reads TGCGCCAGCAACTTGGGGGACAGGGCAACAGATACGCAGTATTTT. This encodes CASNLGDRATDTQYF.

The V call is TRBV7-9, the J call TRBJ1-1; a possible D gene is TRBD1 (5 bases). V gave up 1 base and J gave up 5 bases, with 11 bases separating them. CDR3 length equals 14 residues. CDR1 is SEHNR, CDR2 FQNEAQ, per germline (reference sequence). The DNA for the CDR3 is TGTGCCAGCAGCTTAGGCCTTGGGGGGACTGAAGCTTTCTTT. Encoded protein: CASSLGLGGTEAFF.

The chain recombines TRBV5-5 with TRBJ2-1; D uncertain. In germline, CDR1 is SGHKS, CDR2 YYEKEE (reference sequence). Between the trimmed V and J ends, which lost 2 bases and 0 bases, there was a span of 15 bases. This CDR3 is built from 17 residues. The CDR3 loop is CASSFDPTRLSYNEQFF. DNA for the CDR3: TGTGCCAGCAGCTTTGACCCGACTCGACTCTCCTACAATGAGCAGTTCTTC.

V is TRBV21-1 and J is TRBJ2-7; no DNA check was done on the table's D call, TRBD2. TRBV21-1 is a documented pseudogene. The CDR3 has 17 residues. CDR3 sequence: CASSKASSEGGSYEQYF. CDR3 DNA: TGTGCCAGCAGCAAAGCTTCTTCTGAGGGTGGCTCCTACGAGCAGTACTTC.